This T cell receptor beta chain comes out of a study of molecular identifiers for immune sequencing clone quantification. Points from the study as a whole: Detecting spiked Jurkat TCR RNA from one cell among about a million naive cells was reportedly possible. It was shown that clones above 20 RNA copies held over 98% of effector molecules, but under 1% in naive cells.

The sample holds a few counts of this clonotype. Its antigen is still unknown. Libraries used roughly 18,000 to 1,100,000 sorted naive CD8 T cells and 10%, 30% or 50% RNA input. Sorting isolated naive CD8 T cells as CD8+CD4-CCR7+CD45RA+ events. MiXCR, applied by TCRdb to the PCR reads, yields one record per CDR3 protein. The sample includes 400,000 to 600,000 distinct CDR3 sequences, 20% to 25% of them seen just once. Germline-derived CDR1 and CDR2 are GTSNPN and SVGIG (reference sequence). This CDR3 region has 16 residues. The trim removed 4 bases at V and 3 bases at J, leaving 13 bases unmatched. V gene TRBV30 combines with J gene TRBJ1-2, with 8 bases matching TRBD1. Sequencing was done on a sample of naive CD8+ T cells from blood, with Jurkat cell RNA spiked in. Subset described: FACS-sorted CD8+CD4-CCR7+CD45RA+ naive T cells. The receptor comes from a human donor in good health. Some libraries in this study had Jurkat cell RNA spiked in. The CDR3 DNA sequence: TGTGCCTGGATGGGGCTCAGACAGGGGATGGACTATGGCTACACCTTC. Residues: CAWMGLRQGMDYGYTF.